Each of the 18 T cell receptor beta chains below was sequenced from the same sample in a study of blood T cells in healthy people across ages. Using a J-beta primer mix together with a sample-barcoded 5' primer, a second PCR was run for about 6 to 11 cycles. Via MiXCR, TCRdb re-called the 5' RACE reads, giving one row per CDR3 protein. This sample carries roughly 1,500,000 distinct CDR3 sequences, around 35% of them seen once, and the ten largest clones take roughly 10%. Sequences were obtained from blood. These TCRs come from a woman aged 25 to 45 in good health.

A few counts support this clonotype. The chain has TRBV2 and TRBJ2-7, with 10 bases fitting TRBD1. Germline assignment: CDR1 SNHLY and CDR2 FYNNEI. The CDR3 runs to 12 residues. The junction had 3 bases not matched to a gene; V was cut back by 8 bases and J by 5 bases. The CDR3 is CASGTGVHEQYF. CDR3 coding DNA: TGTGCCAGCGGGACAGGGGTCCACGAGCAGTACTTC.

The V and J genes are TRBV9 and TRBJ2-1, with 13 bases aligning to TRBD2. V gave up 0 bases and J gave up 9 bases; unmatched junction bases: 21. CDR3 length: 21 residues. Looked up from germline, CDR1 is SGDLS and CDR2 is YYNGEE. The CDR3 protein is CASSVEGDWMTSGRTGSEQFF. The CDR3 DNA sequence: TGTGCCAGCAGCGTAGAGGGGGATTGGATGACTAGCGGGAGGACGGGGAGTGAGCAGTTCTTC.

The chain has TRBV30 and TRBJ2-7; 8 bases are a match to TRBD2. The V and J ends lost 1 base and 5 bases, in that order; junction bases with no gene match: 4. CDR3 size: 13 residues. CDR1 and CDR2 (germline): GTSNPN, SVGIG (reference sequence). The CDR3 spells CAWSGAGVHEQYF. The CDR3 region has the DNA TGTGCCTGGAGTGGAGCGGGGGTTCACGAGCAGTACTTC.

This clonotype appeared a few times. V is TRBV2 and J is TRBJ2-1, with D perhaps assigned TRBD1 or TRBD2 (5 bases each). Germline V CDR1 and CDR2: SNHLY, FYNNEI. Trimming stripped 7 bases from V and 2 bases from J, with 12 bases between. The CDR3 runs 14 residues. The CDR3 loop reads CASIPTGPYNEQFF. The CDR3 coding sequence is TGTGCCAGCATTCCCACGGGGCCCTACAATGAGCAGTTCTTC.

This clonotype was observed many times. The chain links TRBV20-1 to TRBJ2-7; 9 nucleotides align to TRBD1. In germline, CDR1 is DFQATT, CDR2 SNEGSKA (reference sequence). Trimming removed 0 bases from V and 12 bases from J; junction bases left unmatched: 12. The CDR3 has 14 residues. This chain's CDR3 is CSARDTGTGRGTYF. CDR3 bases: TGCAGTGCTAGAGATACAGGGACAGGGAGGGGAACGTACTTC.

This clonotype was detected only a few times. V is TRBV3-1 and J is TRBJ2-7; 9 bases are shared with TRBD1. V lost 8 bases to trimming and J lost 5 bases; unmatched junction nucleotides: 10. Germline CDR1 reads LGHDT; CDR2 reads YNNKEL (reference sequence). The CDR3 totals 14 residues. Here the CDR3 DNA reads TGTGCCAGCTCCCACGGGACAGGGATCAACGAGCAGTACTTC. The encoded protein is CASSHGTGINEQYF.

This clonotype was counted ten times or more. The chain links TRBV6-6 to TRBJ2-5, with 8 bases matching TRBD1. The V and J ends lost 5 bases and 1 base, in that order; junction bases with no gene match: 3. The CDR3 runs to 14 residues. Germline V gene sequence: CDR1 MNHNY, CDR2 SVGAGI (reference sequence). CDR3 amino acids: CASSTQGVQETQYF. In DNA form, the CDR3 reads TGTGCCAGCAGTACACAGGGGGTCCAAGAGACCCAGTACTTC.

This clonotype appeared a few times. The V and J genes are TRBV10-3 and TRBJ2-1; unclear D gene. This CDR3 region has 15 residues. Trimming cost V 2 bases and J 0 bases, with 8 bases left between them. The V gene's germline CDR1 is ENHRY and CDR2 SYGVKD. Here the CDR3 reads CAISEVLPSYNEQFF. CDR3 DNA sequence: TGTGCCATCAGTGAGGTCCTCCCCTCCTACAATGAGCAGTTCTTC.

Of note for this clonotype: This sequence may be a read error, since a much larger clone differs from it by one base. The V call is TRBV4-1, the J call TRBJ2-4, with D perhaps TRBD2 (6 bases). TRBJ2-7 matches the DNA end more closely, so the J call is doubtful. The CDR3 extends over 15 amino acids. Germline V CDR1 and CDR2: MGHRA, YSYEKL. For the CDR3, the DNA is TGCGCCAGCAACCAAGCGAACACGGGAGAGAACGAGCAGTACTTC. Its translation is CASNQANTGENEQYF.

CDR3 coding DNA: TGTGCCACCAGCAGAGGGGCTAGCGGGAGTGAGACCCAGTACTTC. It specifies CATSRGASGSETQYF. The genes are TRBV15 and TRBJ2-5; 10 nucleotides line up with TRBD2. V lost 1 base and J lost 5; bases outside the gene matches: 4. This CDR3 contains 15 residues. Germline V CDR1 and CDR2: LNHNV, YYDKDF (reference sequence).

The rearrangement links TRBV7-3 to TRBJ1-2; D gene uncertain. Germline loops: CDR1 SGHTA, CDR2 FQGTGA. V was shortened by 1 base and J by 3 bases, with 6 bases between the two germline ends. The CDR3 is 13 residues long. The CDR3 region has the DNA TGTGCCAGCAGCTTAAGTTCGTACTATGGCTACACCTTC. The encoded protein is CASSLSSYYGYTF.

This clonotype appeared a single time. The V gene is TRBV15, the J gene TRBJ2-7, with TRBD2 matching 8 bases. The V gene's germline CDR1 is LNHNV and CDR2 YYDKDF (reference sequence). J was trimmed by 0 bases and V by 0 bases; bases with no gene match: 7. This CDR3 is 17 amino acids long. CDR3 coding DNA: TGTGCCACCAGCAGAGATCGGGAGGGGCCTGACTCCTACGAGCAGTACTTC. Translated: CATSRDREGPDSYEQYF.

This clonotype has only one observation. This chain joins TRBV27 and TRBJ2-6, with 7 bases matching TRBD1. Germline CDR1 is MNHEY and CDR2 is SMNVEV (reference sequence). The CDR3 spans 15 residues. Trimming cost V 5 bases and J 4 bases; bases outside gene matches: 5. The CDR3 loop is CASSMTGFGANVLTF. The CDR3 nucleotides are TGTGCCAGCAGTATGACAGGGTTCGGGGCCAACGTCCTGACTTTC.

The chain carries TRBV6-6 and TRBJ2-3; D is unresolved. This CDR3 region has 13 residues. V lost 5 bases and J lost 6, with 12 bases in between. Germline lookup yields CDR1 MNHNY and CDR2 SVGAGI (reference sequence). CDR3: CASSTELGDTQYF. The DNA of the CDR3 is TGTGCCAGCAGTACGGAACTCGGGGATACGCAGTATTTT.

The chain combines TRBV4-1 with TRBJ1-5; D call uncertain. The germline V and J ends were trimmed by 1 base and 5 bases, with 6 bases remaining between them. CDR3 length equals 13 residues. CDR1 is MGHRA, CDR2 YSYEKL, per germline. The DNA for the CDR3 is TGCGCCAGCAGCCAAGGCAGTCATCAGCCCCAGCATTTT. It encodes CASSQGSHQPQHF.

The rearrangement joins TRBV20-1 to TRBJ2-1; TRBD1 matches at 8 bases. There are 14 residues in the CDR3. J was trimmed by 6 bases and V by 6 bases; bases with no gene match: 10. Per germline, CDR1 DFQATT and CDR2 SNEGSKA (reference sequence). CDR3 DNA: TGCAGTGCGCACCCAGGGGGCGCAATCAATGAGCAGTTCTTC. It translates to CSAHPGGAINEQFF.

This clonotype has only one observation. CDR3 sequence (DNA): TGCGCCAGCAGCTTAAACCAGGGTGTGGAGCAGTACTTC. This codes for CASSLNQGVEQYF. This rearrangement joins TRBV5-1 to TRBJ2-7, with a possible D match to TRBD1 (5 bases). The CDR3 spans 13 residues. V dropped 2 bases and J dropped 7 bases, with 13 bases sitting between them. The germline V gene has CDR1 SGHRS and CDR2 YFSETQ.

The CDR3 is CASSYFKRGPFQETQYF. Here the CDR3 DNA reads TGTGCCAGCAGTTACTTCAAGCGGGGGCCATTCCAAGAGACCCAGTACTTC. V is TRBV6-2 or TRBV6-3 and J is TRBJ2-5, with 8 bases lining up with TRBD2. The V gene end was trimmed by 1 base and the J gene end by 1 base; junction bases not matched to a gene: 8. Germline CDR1 and CDR2: MNHEY and SVGEGT. This CDR3 is built from 17 residues.